This TCR beta chain was documented in a study of cytomegalovirus exposure and HLA in healthy donors. Study results and limitations: TCR beta sequences reportedly predicted most subjects' HLA-A and HLA-B alleles accurately. Likely technical artifact: a cluster of highly shared sequence variants.

Details on this clone: Antigen specificity is unknown.

The PCR ran on 60 Vbeta and 13 Jbeta primers. Repertoires were generated with immunoSEQ multiplex PCR, while TCRdb's copy carries only in-frame clones and drops some. The sample comprises 180,000 or so clones, 65% to 85% of which are singletons, and about 0.82% rests with the top ten. V lost 1 base to trimming and J lost 7 bases; unmatched junction nucleotides: 5. The CDR3 totals 16 residues. Germline V lookup: CDR1 SGHVS, CDR2 FNYEAQ. The V gene is TRBV7-6, the J gene TRBJ2-1, with TRBD2 matching over 12 bases. The source of this sequence is a woman between 18 and 29 years old in good health and CMV-seronegative. The sample comprised PBMCs. The DNA for the CDR3 is TGTGCCAGCAGCTTAGGAGGGACTAGCGGGCAAAATGAGCAGTTCTTC. As protein: CASSLGGTSGQNEQFF.